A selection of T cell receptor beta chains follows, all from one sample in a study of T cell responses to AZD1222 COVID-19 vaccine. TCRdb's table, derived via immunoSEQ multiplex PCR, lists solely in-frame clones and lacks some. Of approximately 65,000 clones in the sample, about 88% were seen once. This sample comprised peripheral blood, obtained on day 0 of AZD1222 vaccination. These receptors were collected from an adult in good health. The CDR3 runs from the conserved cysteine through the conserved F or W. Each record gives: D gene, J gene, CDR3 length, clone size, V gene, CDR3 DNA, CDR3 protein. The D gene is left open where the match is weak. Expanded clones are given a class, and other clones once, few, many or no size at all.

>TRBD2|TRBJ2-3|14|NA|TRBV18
TGTGCCAGCTCACCGGCGGGAGGTGCAGATACGCAGTATTTT
CASSPAGGADTQYF
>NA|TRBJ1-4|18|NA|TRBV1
TGCACCAGCAGCCTGCAAGATTGGGAGCGGACCTTCGAGAAAAAACTGTTTTTT
CTSSLQDWERTFEKKLFF
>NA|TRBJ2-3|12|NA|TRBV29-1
TGCAGCACCCAGGGCCCGACAGATACGCAGTATTTT
CSTQGPTDTQYF
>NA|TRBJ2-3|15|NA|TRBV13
TGTGCCAGCAGTCTTAGGGAGTATGGCACAGATACGCAGTATTTT
CASSLREYGTDTQYF
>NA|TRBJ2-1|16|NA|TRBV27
TGTGCCAGCAGCTACCGTCAGGGTGGGGCTTACAATGAGCAGTTCTTC
CASSYRQGGAYNEQFF
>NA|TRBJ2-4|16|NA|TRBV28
TGTGCCAGCACCCCTGCGAGAAGGGGCCCGAAAAACATTCAGTACTTC
CASTPARRGPKNIQYF
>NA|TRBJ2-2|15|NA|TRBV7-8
TGTGCCAGCAGAATGAGGCAGGAAAACACCGGGGAGCTGTTTTTT
CASRMRQENTGELFF
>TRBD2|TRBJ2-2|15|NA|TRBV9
TGTGCCAGCAGCCGAGCGGGGGCGAACACCGGGGAGCTGTTTTTT
CASSRAGANTGELFF
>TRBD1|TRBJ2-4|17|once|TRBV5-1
TGCGCCAGCAGCCCCGGGACAGGGGGTTTGGTCAAAAACATTCAGTACTTC
CASSPGTGGLVKNIQYF
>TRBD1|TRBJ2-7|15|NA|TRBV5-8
TGTGCCAGCAGCCGATCACAGGGGGTGACCTACGAGCAGTACTTC
CASSRSQGVTYEQYF
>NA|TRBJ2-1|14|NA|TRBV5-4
TGTGCCAGCAGCTTGGAGCTAGCCTCCGGTGAGCAGTTCTTC
CASSLELASGEQFF
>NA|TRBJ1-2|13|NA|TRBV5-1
TGCGCCAGCAGTCCCCCCTCTAACTATGGCTACACCTTC
CASSPPSNYGYTF
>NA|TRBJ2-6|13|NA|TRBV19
TGTGCCAGTAGTCCCACAGGGGCCAACGTCCTGACTTTC
CASSPTGANVLTF